What follows is one T cell receptor beta chain and its context. Produced via immunoSEQ multiplex PCR; TCRdb's table is partial and in-frame only. Counted here are approximately 89,000 clones, 75% to 95% occurring once; the ten biggest clones make up 11%. These data belong to a study of T cell responses to AZD1222 COVID-19 vaccine. The germline V gene encodes CDR1 SGHAT and CDR2 FQNNGV. Deletions cut 0 bases from V and 1 base from J, with 3 bases between. The CDR3 covers 13 residues. The sequence was collected from an adult who received the AZD1222 COVID-19 vaccine. The sequenced sample was peripheral blood, obtained 28 days after the second AZD1222 dose. The gene calls are TRBV11-2 and TRBJ1-1; D is ambiguous. The CDR3 reads CASSLDQNTEAFF. Here the CDR3 DNA reads TGTGCCAGCAGCTTAGATCAGAACACTGAAGCTTTCTTT.